Reported below is one TCR beta chain. This clonotype was counted ten times or more. Its antigen specificity is not known. Within one base of it there is no much larger clone, and no base qualities were kept. The data derive from a study of response to subunit inactivated influenza vaccine (dated by TCRdb to the late 2010s). As for the study more broadly: Deep quantitative T cell receptor repertoire profiling was used in the study to track responses to a trivalent subunit inactivated influenza vaccine. Overall study results and their limits: The authors proposed that each seasonal influenza vaccination may bring in only a limited number of new T cells.

Library preparation employed RT-PCR. The data were produced on an Illumina HiSeq 2500. The public reads were reanalyzed by TCRdb: fastp trimming at Q25, MiXCR alignment, in-frame beta chains only. For every CDR3 protein sequence, its rows merge into one entry that carries the most common genes and DNA. Here the sample has hundreds of thousands of distinct CDR3 sequences; 15% to 19% occur a single time. In total, the top ten clones hold approximately 10% of the sample. The material sequenced was PBMCs from blood, taken 11 to 12 days after vaccination. The TCR originated in a man between 50 and 59 years old who received an inactivated influenza vaccine. Donor details come from another sample of the same person, matched by shared clones.

The DNA reads TGCAGTGCTACCGACTCGGGGGGGCCAGGGGGAGAGACCCAGTACTTC. The resulting protein is CSATDSGGPGGETQYF. This sequence uses TRBV20-1 and TRBJ2-5; D gene: possibly TRBD2, on 8 matching bases. From the cysteine up to the phenylalanine, the CDR3 has a length of 16 residues. The only DNA kept is the CDR3, 48 bases in frame from the first base. Per the germline V gene (reference sequence), DFQATT is the CDR1 and SNEGSKA is the CDR2. V is pared back by 4 bases and J by 4 bases, with 22 bases lying between the germline termini.